This T cell receptor (beta chain) comes out of a study of beta chain features in type 1 diabetes. Study results and caveats: A moderate, significant TCRB CDR3 shortening appeared in type 1 diabetes across four CD4+ subsets.

Isolation of CD4+ naive, central memory, regulatory and stem cell-like memory cells was achieved by sorting via CD45RO/CCR7/CD25/CD127/CD95/CD27. Germline V gene sequence: CDR1 SGHNT, CDR2 YENEEA. V gave up 2 bases and J gave up 4 bases; unmatched junction bases: 4. The length of the CDR3 is 15 residues. Expressed TCRB transcripts got sequenced, as all isolated RNA was reverse transcribed. The repertoire was sequenced with immunoSEQ multiplex PCR; TCRdb's copy has only in-frame clones and lacks some. The sample records over 700,000 clones, 17% being singletons. In this sample, this clone turned up a few times. Antigen: not known.

The TCR originated in a woman aged 18-29 years in good health. V is TRBV11-3 and J is TRBJ2-1, with 8 bases identical to TRBD2. Source material: naive CD4+ T cells from blood. The CDR3 spells CASSLTGGPYNEQFF. CDR3 in DNA: TGTGCCAGCAGCTTAACGGGAGGGCCTTACAATGAGCAGTTCTTC.